The clone carrying this T cell receptor (beta chain) was seen once. Tumor samples were obtained before definitive surgery or chemotherapy. Profiled with immunoSEQ multiplex PCR; TCRdb holds only in-frame clones, not every one. The repertoire has some 33,000 clones, around three quarters of them found once; the top ten carry less than 4%. The CDR3 covers 12 residues. V lost 0 bases and J lost 8, with 7 bases in between. Looked up from germline, CDR1 is SGHTA and CDR2 is FQGNSA. This entry comes from a study of high-grade serous ovarian cancer treatment subgroups. The receptor was derived from a human donor with high-grade serous ovarian cancer. Sequencing used tumor tissue. The genes are TRBV7-2 and TRBJ1-1; unclear D gene. The CDR3 nucleotides read TGTGCCAGCAGCTTAGCCTCGAGGGAAGCTTTCTTT. Amino acids: CASSLASREAFF.